Listed here is a single TCR beta chain. There is no known antigen for this receptor. No base quality values were provided; no much bigger clone lies one nucleotide off. This entry is derived from a study of blood T cell repertoires in COVID-19 (dated by TCRdb to the early 2020s). Study-level background: Collaborator samples came from the United States, Italy and Spain and covered acute and convalescent phases of COVID-19. The prospective study material was composed of cDNA or gDNA derived from T cells, B-cell-depleted T cells, or PBMCs. Deeply sampled blood TCRbeta repertoires from subjects exposed to, actively infected with, or recovered from COVID-19 were included in the dataset. The repertoires were released in a freely available public database intended as a resource for research on the immune response to SARS-CoV-2. The samples were drawn from two sources: the first 160 participants of the ongoing ImmuneRACE study, and 1,254 subjects contributed by 6 global collaborators. A de-identified subject ID, COVID-19 status, age in years and sex were almost always included in the sample metadata. Where HLA class I and class II types were available, the types were taken from metadata supplied by the sample provider, not from assay-based typing. The investigation overall reported the following: The amount of clinical and demographic metadata varied by source and participant and was provided uncurated.

Measured from the cysteine to the phenylalanine, the CDR3 is 16 residues long. Solely the CDR3 DNA is kept, with 48 bases framed from the first base. V gives up 0 bases and J gives up 4 bases, and the segment between their germline ends measures 13 bases. CDR1 and CDR2, per the germline V gene, are MGHRA and YSYEKL. The collaborating institutions used their own protocols to collect whole blood in K2EDTA tubes. For TCRbeta analysis, collaborator samples were shipped as frozen whole blood, as isolated PBMCs, or as DNA extracted from either sample type. The immunoSEQ Assay, a bias-controlled multiplex PCR, was used to amplify TCRbeta CDR3 regions from genomic DNA. Under the source paper's analysis protocol: Nucleated cell counts per sample were estimated from amplification of reference gene primers within the assay. Sequence reads were collapsed and filtered to measure the absolute abundance of every unique TCRbeta CDR3 rearrangement. For each sample, productive Simpson clonality was calculated as the square root of Simpson's diversity index over productive rearrangements. TCRdb took over this immuneACCESS table, retaining in-frame rearrangements with V and J assigned. Such tables are incomplete; in checked studies, under half of the missing clones stem from an unresolved V gene, and the remainder is unexplained. V and J calls and clone size are as listed in that table; D and trimming were resolved from the DNA. Recorded for this sample are tens of thousands of clones; around 81% of them occurred a single time. The ten largest clones represent around 20% of the sample.

Sample: peripheral blood. This sequence uses TRBV4-1 and TRBJ1-3; no D gene call is confident. This receptor was taken from a woman in her sixties or seventies with acute or convalescent COVID-19. The sequence in DNA is TGCGCCAGCAGCCAAGATATACCGAGGAGAGGAAACACCATATATTTT. This is translated as CASSQDIPRRGNTIYF.